This is a list of T cell receptor beta chains from one sample in a study of shared T cell receptors in the human thymus. The data were produced by immunoSEQ multiplex PCR, yet TCRdb's version contains in-frame clones alone and is incomplete. Here the sample spans hundreds of thousands of clones, approximately 89% being singletons. These same records also appear under a second study, on human thymus T cells.

Input material: thymocytes. Receptors were obtained from a boy less than two years old with a congenital heart defect. The CDR3 runs from the conserved cysteine through the conserved F or W. D genes are given only for firm matches. Clone size is stated in some rows and not others, as once, few, many or a class when expanded.

v_call,clone_size,d_call,j_call,cdr3_nt,cdr3_aa
TRBV14,.,.,TRBJ2-7,TGTGCCAGCAGCAGACTAAGAGCGAAAACAGCCTACGAGCAGTACTTC,CASSRLRAKTAYEQYF
TRBV28,.,TRBD1,TRBJ1-5,TGTGCCAGCAGTTTAGCAGGGGGATTGTTAAATAGCAATCAGCCCCAGCATTTT,CASSLAGGLLNSNQPQHF
TRBV7-9,.,TRBD2,TRBJ2-2,TGTGCCAGCAGCCCCGCCGGGACTAGCGGGAGAAGGAACACCGGGGAGCTGTTTTTT,CASSPAGTSGRRNTGELFF
TRBV10-3,.,TRBD1,TRBJ1-3,TGTGCCATCAGTGAGGGACAGGTGGTACCTGGAAACACCATATATTTT,CAISEGQVVPGNTIYF
TRBV28,once,.,TRBJ1-4,TGTGCCAGCAGTTCAGGGGATTATTATGAAAAACTGTTTTTT,CASSSGDYYEKLFF
TRBV20-1,.,TRBD1,TRBJ1-2,TGCAGTGCTAGAGTCGGGACAGTAAATACCTTC,CSARVGTVNTF
TRBV29-1,.,.,TRBJ1-4,TGCAGCGCGCAAACAGGGGAAAAACTGTTTTTT,CSAQTGEKLFF
TRBV28,.,.,TRBJ1-1,TGTGCCAGCAGTTTACTGGGGCAGTTTCACACTGAAGCTTTCTTT,CASSLLGQFHTEAFF
TRBV18,.,TRBD1,TRBJ1-4,TGTGCCAGCTCACCCCGACAAGGGGGCGAGGAACTGTTTTTT,CASSPRQGGEELFF
TRBV28,.,TRBD2,TRBJ2-1,TGTGCCAGCAGTTCGACTAGCGGGAGTACTACTGAGCAGTTCTTC,CASSSTSGSTTEQFF
TRBV5-1,.,TRBD2,TRBJ2-3,TGCGCCAGCAGCTTGATCAAAGGATCGGGACTAGCTAGCACAGATACGCAGTATTTT,CASSLIKGSGLASTDTQYF
TRBV28,.,.,TRBJ2-1,TGTGCCAGCAGTTGGCGGGCCGAGCAGTTCTTC,CASSWRAEQFF
TRBV25-1,.,TRBD2,TRBJ2-3,TGTGCCAGCAGTGGGATTAGCGGGAGCACAGATACGCAGTATTTT,CASSGISGSTDTQYF
TRBV7-9,.,.,TRBJ2-5,TGTGCCAGCAGCTTAGTTATGAGGGTCTCCCAAGAGACCCAGTACTTC,CASSLVMRVSQETQYF
TRBV2,.,.,TRBJ2-5,TGTGCCAGCAGTGAGACGGGGAGGGGGGAGACCCAGTACTTC,CASSETGRGETQYF
TRBV7-2,.,.,TRBJ2-2,TGTGCCAGCACCCCCCGCGGGGGCCGGGTGAACACCGGGGAGCTGTTTTTT,CASTPRGGRVNTGELFF
TRBV6-1,.,.,TRBJ2-5,TGTGCCAGCCAACAGGGACAAGAGACCCAGTACTTC,CASQQGQETQYF
TRBV4-3,once,.,TRBJ2-7,TGCGCCAGCAGCCAAGACGAGACTACCCCGTCCTACGAGCAGTACTTC,CASSQDETTPSYEQYF
TRBV5-6,.,TRBD1,TRBJ2-7,TGTGCCAGCAGCCTACGGGACAGGGCGAACGAGCAGTACTTC,CASSLRDRANEQYF
TRBV4-2,.,.,TRBJ2-7,TGTGCCAGCAGCCAACCGGACCAGGGACTCCACTACGAGCAGTACTTC,CASSQPDQGLHYEQYF
TRBV5-6,.,.,TRBJ2-7,TGTGCCAGCAGCTTGCGGGGGACGCACTACGAGCAGTACTTC,CASSLRGTHYEQYF
TRBV4-2,.,TRBD1,TRBJ1-2,TGTGCCAGCAGCCGGGACAGGACTAACTATGGCTACACCTTC,CASSRDRTNYGYTF
TRBV19,few,.,TRBJ2-2,TGTGCCAGTAGTAGCCGACAGATCGGGGAGCTGTTTTTT,CASSSRQIGELFF
TRBV6-4,.,TRBD1,TRBJ1-1,TGTGCCAGCAGTAGGACAGGAGGTACTGAAGCTTTCTTT,CASSRTGGTEAFF
TRBV5-8,.,TRBD1,TRBJ1-5,TGTGCCAGCAGCGGGGCACAGGGGCATCAGCCCCAGCATTTT,CASSGAQGHQPQHF
TRBV19,.,.,TRBJ1-2,TGTGCCACCCATCCAGACGGGGGGACTAACTATGGCTACACCTTC,CATHPDGGTNYGYTF
TRBV7-9,.,.,TRBJ1-2,TGTGCCAGCAGCTTAGAATTGTCGGGACATCTAGCTAACTATGGCTACACCTTC,CASSLELSGHLANYGYTF
TRBV7-9,.,.,TRBJ2-6,TGTGCCAGCAGCTTAGGGACAGAGACCTTCTCTGGGGCCAACGTCCTGACTTTC,CASSLGTETFSGANVLTF
TRBV7-9,once,TRBD1,TRBJ2-5,TGTGCCAGCGGTACGGCACAGGGGGCAAATCAAGAGACCCAGTACTTC,CASGTAQGANQETQYF
TRBV9,.,TRBD2,TRBJ2-7,TGTGCCAGCAGCGCAGGGACTAGCGGGGGGCCCTACGAGCAGTACTTC,CASSAGTSGGPYEQYF
TRBV29-1,.,TRBD2,TRBJ2-2,TGCAGCGCCTTGACTAGCGGGAGGGCCAACACCGGGGAGCTGTTTTTT,CSALTSGRANTGELFF
TRBV4-1,.,TRBD2,TRBJ2-5,TGCGCCAGCAGCCAAGGTCTAGCGGGAGGGGGATGGGGATATAAAGAGACCCAGTACTTC,CASSQGLAGGGWGYKETQYF
TRBV6-1,.,TRBD1,TRBJ1-2,TGTGCCAGCAGTGAAGCGTGGGACAGGACTTACTATGGCTACACCTTC,CASSEAWDRTYYGYTF
TRBV15,.,.,TRBJ1-2,TGTGCCACCAGCAGATTGGAGAACAGGGAAACGAAGGTAATTTCCACCTTC,CATSRLENRETKVISTF
TRBV27,.,.,TRBJ2-3,TGTGCCAGCAGGGGGCGGATCACAGATACGCAGTATTTT,CASRGRITDTQYF
TRBV7-8,.,.,TRBJ1-1,TGTGCCAGCAGCTTAGGCAGGGTGACAACTGAAGCTTTCTTT,CASSLGRVTTEAFF
TRBV12-5,.,.,TRBJ2-1,TGTGCTAGTGGTTTGGAGGGGAAGACAGGCCCCAGCTCCTACAATGAGCAGTTCTTC,CASGLEGKTGPSSYNEQFF
TRBV5-1,.,.,TRBJ2-2,TGCGCCAGCAGCTTGGATAGACAGGGCGGGGCCACCGGGGAGCTGTTTTTT,CASSLDRQGGATGELFF
TRBV7-2,.,.,TRBJ1-2,TGTGCCAGCAGCTTTGTGAGACAGGCAAATGGCTACACCTTC,CASSFVRQANGYTF
TRBV6-1,once,TRBD1,TRBJ2-1,TGTGCCAGCAGTGAGGGTTGGGACAGGGGGTACTATGAGCAGTTCTTC,CASSEGWDRGYYEQFF
TRBV6-5,.,.,TRBJ1-6,TGTGCCAGCAGCTTGGCGGGCTCCTATAATTCACCCCTCCACTTT,CASSLAGSYNSPLHF
TRBV11-1,.,TRBD1,TRBJ2-7,TGTGCCACCCGGGACAGGGGAGTTAACGAGCAGTACTTC,CATRDRGVNEQYF
TRBV10-2,.,.,TRBJ1-2,TGCGCCAGCAGTGAGGTCCTGGGTTGGGCCTATGGCTACACCTTC,CASSEVLGWAYGYTF
TRBV18,.,TRBD1,TRBJ2-5,TGTGCCAGCTCTCCCGACAGGGTTTACCAAGAGACCCAGTACTTC,CASSPDRVYQETQYF
TRBV27,.,.,TRBJ1-1,TGTGCCAGCAGTTCCCGGGTGAACACTGAAGCTTTCTTT,CASSSRVNTEAFF
TRBV27,.,TRBD1,TRBJ1-4,TGTGCCAGCAGACGCAGGGGGAAGTGGGAAAAACTGTTTTTT,CASRRRGKWEKLFF
TRBV7-9,few,TRBD1,TRBJ1-1,TGTGCCAGCAGCTTAATGACACAGGGGGCGTCTGAAGCTTTCTTT,CASSLMTQGASEAFF
TRBV28,.,TRBD1,TRBJ1-1,TGTGCCAGCAGTTTCCCTGCCGGGACAGTAGGAACTGAAGCTTTCTTT,CASSFPAGTVGTEAFF
TRBV19,.,TRBD1,TRBJ2-1,TGTGCCAGTAGTATTACGGACAAACTCCGGGACAGGGGGCTTTGGGAGCAGTTCTTC,CASSITDKLRDRGLWEQFF
TRBV15,.,.,TRBJ1-3,TGTGCCACCAGCAGAGGAGGGGGGGGCGCCTCTGGAAACACCATATATTTT,CATSRGGGGASGNTIYF
TRBV23-1,.,.,TRBJ1-4,TGCGCCAGCAGTCAACCAAACCTCACTTTTAGGAGAAATGAAAAACTGTTTTTT,CASSQPNLTFRRNEKLFF
TRBV29-1,.,TRBD1,TRBJ2-1,TGCAGCGTCGACCCCAGGGGGCATGAGCAGTTCTTC,CSVDPRGHEQFF
TRBV4-3,.,TRBD2,TRBJ2-1,TGCGCCAGCAGCCAAGAACTTGCTAGCGGGAGGGCCTGGGACAATGAGCAGTTCTTC,CASSQELASGRAWDNEQFF
TRBV2,.,TRBD2,TRBJ2-4,TGTGCCAGCAGAACTAGCGGGTTAGCCAAAAACATTCAGTACTTC,CASRTSGLAKNIQYF